The 9 T cell receptor beta chains in this list originate from one sample, sequenced in a study of pediatric ulcerative colitis. Clones were read by immunoSEQ multiplex PCR, and TCRdb kept only the in-frame ones, dropping some. The sample holds about 32,000 clones, roughly four fifths seen once. Specimen: blood. Every receptor here comes from a boy younger than 18 with severe ulcerative colitis.

The CDR3 reads CASSLGATNEKLFF. DNA for the CDR3: TGTGCCAGCAGCTTAGGTGCAACTAATGAAAAACTGTTTTTT. V usage is TRBV7-9 and J usage is TRBJ1-4; D call uncertain. The germline CDR1 and CDR2 sequences are SEHNR and FQNEAQ (reference sequence). The CDR3 has 14 amino acids. V lost 1 base to trimming and J lost 0 bases, with 3 bases between them. The variable domain in full, with the rest retrieved from reference TRBV7-9 and TRBJ1-4, is DTGVSQNPRHKITKRGQNVTFRCDPISEHNRLYWYRQTLGQGPEFLTYFQNEAQLEKSRLLSDRFSAERPKGSFSTLEIQRTEQGDSAMYLCASSLGATNEKLFFGSGTQLSVL.

This chain joins TRBV6-1 and TRBJ1-1; D may be TRBD1 (5 bases). The CDR3 length is 14 residues. Germline CDR1 is MNHNS and CDR2 is SASEGT. V was clipped by 1 base and J by 2 bases, with 8 bases between them. CDR3 sequence: CASSEGGPNTEAFF. The CDR3 DNA reads TGTGCCAGCAGTGAAGGGGGCCCTAACACTGAAGCTTTCTTT.

V usage is TRBV6-5 and J usage is TRBJ1-1; tentatively, D is TRBD1 (5 bases). Trimming removed 7 bases from V and 5 bases from J, with 20 bases in between. Germline values: CDR1 MNHEY, CDR2 SVGAGI. The CDR3 totals 15 residues. Written as DNA, the CDR3 is TGTGCCAGCAACCCACGGGGGAGGGGTTGGACTGAAGCTTTCTTT. Its translation: CASNPRGRGWTEAFF.

V and J are TRBV19 and TRBJ1-5; D ambiguous. The V gene lost 0 bases and the J gene lost 0 bases, with 6 bases spanning the gap. The germline V gene has CDR1 LNHDA and CDR2 SQIVND (reference sequence). CDR3 size: 15 residues. The CDR3 DNA follows: TGTGCCAGTAGTATAGATTCATATAGCAATCAGCCCCAGCATTTT. It translates to CASSIDSYSNQPQHF.

The rearrangement joins TRBV5-1 to TRBJ2-2; 9 nucleotides line up with TRBD1. The V segment lost 4 bases and the J segment 5 bases; nucleotides outside the gene matches: 9. CDR1 and CDR2 from the germline V gene are SGHRS and YFSETQ. CDR3 length: 16 amino acids. The CDR3 sequence is CASSPYSGTGTGELFF. In DNA form, the CDR3 reads TGCGCCAGCAGCCCCTACTCCGGGACAGGGACCGGGGAGCTGTTTTTT. Looking up the rest from reference TRBV5-1 and TRBJ2-2 gives the full variable domain: KAGVTQTPRYLIKTRGQQVTLSCSPISGHRSVSWYQQTPGQGLQFLFEYFSETQRNKGNFPGRFSGRQFSNSRSEMNVSTLELGDSALYLCASSPYSGTGTGELFFGEGSRLTVL.

J is TRBJ1-2 and V is TRBV6-5; 9 nucleotides match TRBD1. The V gene end was trimmed by 0 bases and the J gene end by 5 bases; junction bases not matched to a gene: 4. CDR1 and CDR2 (germline): MNHEY, SVGAGI. This CDR3 contains 15 residues. In DNA form, the CDR3 reads TGTGCCAGCAGTTACTCCACAGGGGGCGAGTATGGCTACACCTTC. Translating gives CASSYSTGGEYGYTF.

The chain couples TRBV5-4 to TRBJ1-1; no clear D gene. CDR3 length: 15 amino acids. V lost 0 bases, J lost 5 bases, and 14 bases lay in between. CDR1 is SGHNT, CDR2 YYREEE, per germline (reference sequence). The CDR3 nucleotides are TGTGCCAGCAGCTTGGGAACTCTAGGACGGACTGAAGCTTTCTTT. As protein: CASSLGTLGRTEAFF.

The chain carries TRBV27 and TRBJ2-7; D is undetermined. The germline CDR1 and CDR2 sequences are MNHEY and SMNVEV (reference sequence). V lost 4 bases and J 3 bases, leaving 13 bases between the germline ends. The CDR3 has 14 residues. This CDR3 reads CASSWSGFFYEQYF. CDR3 DNA sequence: TGTGCCAGCAGTTGGTCAGGTTTTTTCTACGAGCAGTACTTC.

The rearrangement links TRBV19 to TRBJ2-5; the D gene is possibly TRBD1 (5 bases). The CDR3 sequence is 15 residues long. The V end lost 4 bases, the J end lost 0 bases, and 12 bases lay between the germline ends. CDR1 is LNHDA, CDR2 SQIVND, per germline (reference sequence). CDR3 residues: CASSTRGTNQETQYF. The CDR3 bases are TGTGCCAGTAGTACAAGGGGTACAAACCAAGAGACCCAGTACTTC.